This entry describes one T cell receptor (beta chain). Its antigen is still unknown. This entry comes from a study of cytomegalovirus exposure and HLA in healthy donors. The CDR3 is 14 amino acids. V lost 4 bases, J lost 7 bases, and 14 bases lay in between. Per the germline V gene, CDR1 is MNHEY and CDR2 is SMNVEV (reference sequence). Regarding the study as a whole: Researchers left out some V segments, among them TRBV6-2 and TRBV6-3, as indistinguishable. There were about 160 TCR beta chains listed as cytomegalovirus-associated. TCR beta V segments were, for the most part, productive about 87% or about 30% of the time in an earlier analysis.

The PCR used 60 Vbeta and 13 Jbeta primers. TCRdb's copy holds only in-frame clones and misses some; the assay was immunoSEQ multiplex PCR. Here the sample spans 130,000 to 150,000 clones, 70% to 90% being singletons. Sequenced material: PBMCs. This TCR came from a woman in her forties in good health and CMV-seropositive. The rearrangement joins TRBV27 to TRBJ2-4; tentative D call: TRBD2 (5 bases). The CDR3 DNA reads TGTGCCAGCAGTTCGATACGGGGTCAGAACATTCAGTACTTC. Protein sequence: CASSSIRGQNIQYF.